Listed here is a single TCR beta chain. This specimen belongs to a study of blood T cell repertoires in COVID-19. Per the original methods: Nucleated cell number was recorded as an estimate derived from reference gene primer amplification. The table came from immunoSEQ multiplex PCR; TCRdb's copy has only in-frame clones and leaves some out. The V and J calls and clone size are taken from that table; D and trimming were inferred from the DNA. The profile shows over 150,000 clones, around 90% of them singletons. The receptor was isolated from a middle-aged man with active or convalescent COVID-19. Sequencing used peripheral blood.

In nucleotides, the CDR3 is TGTGCCAGCAGTTCCCCGTTCCCGGGACTAGCGGGGGGGCCCAAAAACATTCAGTACTTC. Residues: CASSSPFPGLAGGPKNIQYF. The chain couples TRBV6-2 or TRBV6-3 to TRBJ2-4, with 16 bases identical to TRBD2. Per germline, CDR1 MNHEY and CDR2 SVGEGT. J gave up 2 bases and V 4 bases, and 11 bases lay outside the gene matches. This CDR3 comprises 20 residues.